Each of the 7 T cell receptor beta chains below was sequenced from the same sample in a study of cytomegalovirus exposure and HLA in healthy donors. The study ran its PCR with 60 Vbeta and 13 Jbeta primers. Profiling relied on immunoSEQ multiplex PCR, and the TCRdb table lists in-frame clones only, not all of them. The table has roughly 150,000 clones, approximately 80% seen once; the top ten hold roughly 2%. Sequenced material: PBMCs. The receptor set was obtained from a man aged 45-65 years in good health and CMV-seropositive.

Turning to this clone: Within the sample, other DNA sequences also encode this same CDR3. The rearrangement joins TRBV7-8 to TRBJ2-1; possible D gene TRBD1, 6 bases. The CDR3 has 15 residues. The germline V gene encodes CDR1 SGHVS and CDR2 FQNEAQ. Trimming left V 4 bases short and J 6 bases short, with 16 bases between. This CDR3 is CASSSPGGQLNEQFF. The CDR3 coding sequence is TGTGCCAGCAGCTCCCCCGGTGGACAGCTCAATGAGCAGTTCTTC.

The CDR3 loop reads CASSSPFKQNTGELFF. CDR3 in DNA: TGTGCCAGCAGTTCCCCCTTTAAACAGAACACCGGGGAGCTGTTTTTT. The chain links TRBV27 to TRBJ2-2, with unresolved D. Germline CDR1 is MNHEY and CDR2 is SMNVEV (reference sequence). This CDR3 is built from 16 residues. Trimming took off 4 bases at V and 1 base at J, with 13 bases between the two ends.

V is TRBV5-4 and J is TRBJ2-3; D is ambiguous. The CDR3 consists of 13 residues. CDR1 is SGHNT and CDR2 is YYREEE in the germline V gene (reference sequence). With 0 bases removed from V and 6 bases from J, the gap between germline ends came to 8 bases. The CDR3 region is CASSLGWADTQYF. In DNA, the CDR3 is TGTGCCAGCAGCTTGGGTTGGGCGGATACGCAGTATTTT.

This sequence joins TRBV4-2 and TRBJ2-5; TRBD2 aligns across 11 bases. Germline V CDR1 and CDR2: LGHNA, YNFKEQ. The CDR3 extends over 19 amino acids. V shed 2 bases and J 1 base; nucleotides not matched to a gene: 12. CDR3 region: CASSQTAGPSGGTQETQYF. CDR3 sequence (DNA): TGTGCCAGCAGCCAAACAGCTGGGCCTAGCGGGGGGACCCAAGAGACCCAGTACTTC.

This clone was recorded only once. Its ends do not fully match the called genes, so a read error is possible. The chain carries TRBV7-7 and TRBJ2-7; 7 bases agree with TRBD1. CDR1 is SSHAT, CDR2 FNYEAQ, per germline (reference sequence). The CDR3 covers 14 residues. Here the CDR3 reads CASSLYRGSYEQYF. The CDR3 DNA reads as TGTGCTAGCAGCCTCTACAGGGGTTCATACGAGCAGTACTTC.

The chain employs TRBV14 and TRBJ2-7, with 8 bases identical to TRBD1. Germline V gives CDR1 SGHDN, CDR2 FVKESK. There are 13 residues in the CDR3. Trimming took 0 bases from V and 7 from J; bases not matched to a gene: 2. The CDR3 DNA is TGTGCCAGCAGCCAAGATCGACAGGGGGAGCAGTACTTC. Encoded protein: CASSQDRQGEQYF.

The genes are TRBV7-2 and TRBJ2-7, with D tentatively TRBD1 (5 bases). CDR1 SGHTA and CDR2 FQGNSA come from the germline V gene. The V end was cut by 0 bases, the J end by 0 bases, with 12 bases between. The CDR3 runs to 16 residues. CDR3 nucleotides: TGTGCCAGCAGCTTAGCTGGGGCTTTGAGCTCCTACGAGCAGTACTTC. Its protein is CASSLAGALSSYEQYF.